A selection of T cell receptor beta chains follows, all from one sample in a study of blood T cell repertoires in COVID-19. Libraries were prepared by immunoSEQ multiplex PCR; TCRdb keeps only in-frame clonotypes and omits some of them. The sample contains a few hundred thousand clones, roughly four fifths of which appear only once. The sample comprised PBMCs or T cells enriched from blood (not recorded which). These TCRs come from a man in his forties who had recovered from COVID-19. CDR3s include the opening cysteine and the closing phenylalanine or tryptophan. Size tells how often a clone was seen (once, few, many) or the class of an expanded clone, and some rows leave it out.

size: -
V: TRBV12-3/TRBV12-4
CDR3: CASTLSNEKLFF

size: -
V: TRBV7-7
CDR3: CASSEASFNEQFF

size: few
V: TRBV3-1/TRBV3-2
CDR3: CASSQVRFGGYTF

size: -
V: TRBV10-1
CDR3: CASSLTGNTEAFF

size: -
V: TRBV7-9
CDR3: CASRNRGANSPLHF

size: -
V: TRBV6-5
CDR3: CASSYSFSYNSPLHF

size: -
V: TRBV18
CDR3: CASSARGGLGNSPLHF

size: -
V: TRBV7-2
CDR3: CASSSVGGGDEQFF

size: few
V: TRBV4-1
CDR3: CASSRSWTGVLNEQFF

size: -
V: TRBV5-4
CDR3: CASSFGTSGVGETQYF

size: -
V: TRBV14
CDR3: CASSQGLVPDTQYF

size: -
V: TRBV20-1
CDR3: CSASPGARTGELFF

size: -
V: TRBV6-2/TRBV6-3
CDR3: CASSYAGRVSGANVLTF

size: -
V: TRBV28
CDR3: CASPRDRGATYNEQFF

size: -
V: TRBV4-3
CDR3: CASSQGDSPSYNSPLHF

size: -
V: TRBV13
CDR3: CASSLFARPNEKLFF

size: -
V: TRBV11-1
CDR3: CASLGGPLYEQYF

size: -
V: TRBV20-1
CDR3: CSTKDRVEAFF

size: -
V: TRBV10-3
CDR3: CAIRSGQGDEKLFF

size: -
V: TRBV1
CDR3: CTSSRLAGGRQETQYF

size: -
V: TRBV7-3
CDR3: CASSLQGNTEAFF

size: -
V: TRBV7-3
CDR3: CASSLKGQSSGANVLTF

size: -
V: TRBV18
CDR3: CASSPRRDYGYTF

size: -
V: TRBV13
CDR3: CASSFTGTEAFF

size: -
V: TRBV7-8
CDR3: CASSLAGQSYEQYF

size: -
V: TRBV30
CDR3: CAWSRGNRLEQYF

size: -
V: TRBV30
CDR3: CAWSIQGVAAEAFF

size: -
V: TRBV9
CDR3: CASSPGVAVYNEQFF

size: -
V: TRBV19
CDR3: CASSSDRNQPQHF

size: few
V: TRBV28
CDR3: CASTGNWGQGGNQPQHF

size: -
V: TRBV6-1
CDR3: CASSAAGTGLPLNTEAFF

size: few
V: TRBV5-1
CDR3: CASRPTGSSGNTIYF

size: -
V: TRBV6-1
CDR3: CASSEGGVVQYF

size: -
V: TRBV4-2
CDR3: CASSPRVQQETQYF

size: -
V: TRBV5-1
CDR3: CASSGTGTGVPYEQYF

size: -
V: TRBV6-5
CDR3: CASRGGPGNQPQHF

size: -
V: TRBV28
CDR3: CASGGQGYGYTF

size: -
V: TRBV28
CDR3: CASSFWQGNGYTF

size: -
V: TRBV28
CDR3: CASSQLSGSLAYNEQFF

size: -
V: TRBV5-1
CDR3: CASSKVTSGDEQFF

size: -
V: TRBV10-3
CDR3: CAISQGFPMNTEAFF